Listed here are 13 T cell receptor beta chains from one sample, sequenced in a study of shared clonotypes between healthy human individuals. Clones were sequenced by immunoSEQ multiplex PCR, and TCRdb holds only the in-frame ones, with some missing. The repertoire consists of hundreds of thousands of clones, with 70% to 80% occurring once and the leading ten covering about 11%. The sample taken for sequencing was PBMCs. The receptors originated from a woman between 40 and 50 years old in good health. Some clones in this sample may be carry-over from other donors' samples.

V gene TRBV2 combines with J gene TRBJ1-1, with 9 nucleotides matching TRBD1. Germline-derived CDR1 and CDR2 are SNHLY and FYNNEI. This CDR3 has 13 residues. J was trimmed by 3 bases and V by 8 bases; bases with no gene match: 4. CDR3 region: CASGDRVYTEAFF. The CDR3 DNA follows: TGTGCCAGCGGGGACAGGGTTTACACTGAAGCTTTCTTT.

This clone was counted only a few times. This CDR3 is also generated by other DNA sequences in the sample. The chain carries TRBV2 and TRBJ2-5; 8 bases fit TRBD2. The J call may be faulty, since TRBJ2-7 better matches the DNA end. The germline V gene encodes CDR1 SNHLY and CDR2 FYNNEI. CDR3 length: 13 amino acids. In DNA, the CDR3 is TGTGCCAGCAGTGCGGGAGGGGCCTACGAGCAGTACTTC. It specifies CASSAGGAYEQYF.

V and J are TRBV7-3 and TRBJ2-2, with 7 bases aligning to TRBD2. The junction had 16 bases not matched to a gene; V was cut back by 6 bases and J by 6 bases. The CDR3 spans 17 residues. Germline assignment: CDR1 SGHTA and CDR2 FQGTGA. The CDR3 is CASSPPGVGLFSGELFF. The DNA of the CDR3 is TGTGCCAGCAGTCCCCCGGGCGTGGGACTATTTTCCGGGGAGCTGTTTTTT.

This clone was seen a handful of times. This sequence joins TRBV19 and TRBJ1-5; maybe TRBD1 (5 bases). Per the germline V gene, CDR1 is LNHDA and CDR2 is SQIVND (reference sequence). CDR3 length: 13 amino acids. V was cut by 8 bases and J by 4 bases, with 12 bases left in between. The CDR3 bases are TGTGCCAGTCGGTCGCGGGGGAATCAGCCCCAGCATTTT. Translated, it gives CASRSRGNQPQHF.

The CDR3 DNA sequence: TGTGCCAGCAGCAAGAACGTAGGCAGCTCCTACAATGAGCAGTTCTTC. This translates into CASSKNVGSSYNEQFF. This rearrangement joins TRBV2 to TRBJ2-1; D ambiguous. Germline values: CDR1 SNHLY, CDR2 FYNNEI. This CDR3 is 16 amino acids long. The V gene lost 6 bases and the J gene lost 0 bases, with 15 bases spanning the gap.

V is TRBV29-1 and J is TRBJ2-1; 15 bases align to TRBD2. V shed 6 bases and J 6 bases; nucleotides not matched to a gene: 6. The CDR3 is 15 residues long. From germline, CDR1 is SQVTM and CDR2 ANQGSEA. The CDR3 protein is CSVGGLAGGINEQFF. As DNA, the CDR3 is TGCAGCGTCGGGGGACTAGCGGGGGGCATCAATGAGCAGTTCTTC.

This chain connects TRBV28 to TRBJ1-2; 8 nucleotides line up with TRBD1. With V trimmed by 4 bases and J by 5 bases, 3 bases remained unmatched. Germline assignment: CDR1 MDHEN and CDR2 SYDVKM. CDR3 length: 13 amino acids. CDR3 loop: CASSWTGRYGYTF. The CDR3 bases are TGTGCCAGCAGTTGGACAGGGCGGTATGGCTACACCTTC.

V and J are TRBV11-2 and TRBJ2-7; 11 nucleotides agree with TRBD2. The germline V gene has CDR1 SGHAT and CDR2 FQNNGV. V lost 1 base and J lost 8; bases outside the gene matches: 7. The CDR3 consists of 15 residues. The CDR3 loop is CASSLVGSGRAQQYF. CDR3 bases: TGTGCCAGCAGCTTAGTTGGTAGCGGGAGGGCCCAGCAGTACTTC. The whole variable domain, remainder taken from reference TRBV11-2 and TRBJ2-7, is EAGVAQSPRYKIIEKRQSVAFWCNPISGHATLYWYQQILGQGPKLLIQFQNNGVVDDSQLPKDRFSAERLKGVDSTLKIQPAKLEDSAVYLCASSLVGSGRAQQYFGPGTRLTVT.

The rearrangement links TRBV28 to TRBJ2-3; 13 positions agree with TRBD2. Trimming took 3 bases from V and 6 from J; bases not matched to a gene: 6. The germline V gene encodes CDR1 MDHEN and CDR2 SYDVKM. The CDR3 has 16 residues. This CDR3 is CASSLATSGRMDTQYF. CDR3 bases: TGTGCCAGCAGTTTGGCGACTAGCGGGAGGATGGATACGCAGTATTTT.

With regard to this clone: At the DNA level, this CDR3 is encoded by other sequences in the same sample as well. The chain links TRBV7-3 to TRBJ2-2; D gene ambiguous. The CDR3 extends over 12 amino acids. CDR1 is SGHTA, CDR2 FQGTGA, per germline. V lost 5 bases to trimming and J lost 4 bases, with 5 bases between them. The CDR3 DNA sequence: TGTGCCAGCAGCCCTCCCACCGGGGAGCTGTTTTTT. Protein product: CASSPPTGELFF.

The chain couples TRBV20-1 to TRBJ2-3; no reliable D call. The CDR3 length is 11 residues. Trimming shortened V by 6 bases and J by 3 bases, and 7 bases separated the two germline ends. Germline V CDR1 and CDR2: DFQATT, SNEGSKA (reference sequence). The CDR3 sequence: CSAEQTDTQYF. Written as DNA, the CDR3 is TGCAGTGCCGAACAGACAGATACGCAGTATTTT.

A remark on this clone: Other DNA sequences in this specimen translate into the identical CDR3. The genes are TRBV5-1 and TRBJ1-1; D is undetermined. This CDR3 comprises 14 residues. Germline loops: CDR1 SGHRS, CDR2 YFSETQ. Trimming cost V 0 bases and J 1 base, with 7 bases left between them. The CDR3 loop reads CASSLGTGNTEAFF. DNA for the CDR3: TGCGCCAGCAGCTTGGGGACGGGGAACACTGAAGCTTTCTTT.

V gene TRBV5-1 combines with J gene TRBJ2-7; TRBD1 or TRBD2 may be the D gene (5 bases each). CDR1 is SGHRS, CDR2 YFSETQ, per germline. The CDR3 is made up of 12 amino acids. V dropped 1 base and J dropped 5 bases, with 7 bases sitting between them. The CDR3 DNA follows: TGCGCCAGCAGCTTGTCGGGACACGAGCAGTACTTC. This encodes CASSLSGHEQYF.